These 22 T cell receptor beta chains came from one sample sequenced in a study of cytomegalovirus exposure and HLA in healthy donors. Primers included in the PCR were 60 Vbeta and 13 Jbeta primers. Sequenced by immunoSEQ multiplex PCR; TCRdb stores in-frame clones only, minus some. The profile shows under 200,000 clones, around three quarters of them singletons. Specimen: PBMCs. The source is a woman in her twenties or thirties in good health and CMV-seronegative.

The table lists this clone with a count of one. V gene TRBV9 combines with J gene TRBJ2-5; 7 bases are a match to TRBD1. Germline CDR1 reads SGDLS; CDR2 reads YYNGEE. CDR3 size: 14 residues. J gave up 11 bases and V 0 bases, and 10 bases lay outside the gene matches. CDR3 nucleotide sequence: TGTGCCAGCAGCGTAGAACAGGGGTCCGGTGAGCAGTACTTC. Translated: CASSVEQGSGEQYF.

The V and J genes are TRBV6-6 and TRBJ1-6; TRBD1 aligns across 8 bases. Germline values: CDR1 MNHNY, CDR2 SVGAGI (reference sequence). The V and J ends lost 5 bases and 6 bases, in that order; junction bases with no gene match: 6. The CDR3 loop spans 15 amino acids. The CDR3 protein is CASSQRDRSNSPLHF. The CDR3 DNA reads TGTGCCAGCAGTCAGAGGGACAGGAGTAATTCACCCCTCCACTTT.

The V call is TRBV4-1, the J call TRBJ1-1; maybe TRBD1 (5 bases). Trimming cost V 0 bases and J 5 bases, with 13 bases left between them. Germline CDR1 MGHRA, CDR2 YSYEKL. This CDR3 region has 15 residues. The CDR3 is CASSQDRGMWTEAFF. CDR3 DNA sequence: TGCGCCAGCAGCCAAGATCGGGGGATGTGGACTGAAGCTTTCTTT.

This chain connects TRBV6-1 to TRBJ1-1; 8 bases map to TRBD1. Unmatched junction bases numbered 5, after V lost 7 bases and J lost 1 base. The CDR3 consists of 14 residues. Germline V lookup: CDR1 MNHNS, CDR2 SASEGT. CDR3 protein: CASTGGTGNTEAFF. The DNA for the CDR3 is TGTGCCAGCACCGGAGGGACAGGGAACACTGAAGCTTTCTTT.

This clone was counted a few times. This rearrangement joins TRBV29-1 to TRBJ1-2; 7 bases are shared with TRBD1. V shed 3 bases and J 0 bases; nucleotides not matched to a gene: 10. In germline, CDR1 is SQVTM, CDR2 ANQGSEA. The CDR3 contains 16 residues. Written as DNA, the CDR3 is TGCAGCGTTGACCGGGACAGAAATTCGGCTAACTATGGCTACACCTTC. This codes for CSVDRDRNSANYGYTF.

The CDR3 DNA is TGTGCCAGCAGCTGGAAGGGACTAGCGGGGGGGCGGGGTGAGCAGTTCTTC. Its protein is CASSWKGLAGGRGEQFF. The chain couples TRBV5-4 to TRBJ2-1, with 16 bases that match TRBD2. The germline V gene encodes CDR1 SGHNT and CDR2 YYREEE (reference sequence). The CDR3 totals 17 residues. After removal of 3 bases from V and 9 bases from J, the junction contained 9 bases not matched to a gene.

The V call is TRBV5-8, the J call TRBJ1-5, with D perhaps matching TRBD1 (6 bases). V dropped 3 bases and J dropped 0 bases, with 10 bases sitting between them. Germline assignment: CDR1 SGHTS and CDR2 YDEGEE. The CDR3 length is 15 residues. In DNA, the CDR3 is TGTGCCAGCAGCTCGGACAGTTATAGCAATCAGCCCCAGCATTTT. This encodes CASSSDSYSNQPQHF.

This sequence joins TRBV14 and TRBJ2-5, with D unclear. Germline CDR1 and CDR2: SGHDN and FVKESK. Trimming took 3 bases from V and 2 from J, leaving 7 bases between them. The CDR3 spans 13 residues. The CDR3 region has the DNA TGTGCCAGCAGCCAGAGATCTCAAGAGACCCAGTACTTC. It is translated as CASSQRSQETQYF.

The sample holds a few counts of this clone. This chain connects TRBV4-3 to TRBJ2-7, with no clear D. Germline values: CDR1 LGHNA, CDR2 YSLEER. Trimming removed 0 bases from V and 4 bases from J, with 10 bases in between. This CDR3 is built from 14 residues. CDR3 residues: CASSQDSSVYEQYF. CDR3 in DNA: TGCGCCAGCAGCCAAGATTCCTCGGTGTACGAGCAGTACTTC.

In its sample, this clone was seen a few times. This chain uses TRBV13 with TRBJ1-1; D is unresolved. Germline V gene data show CDR1 as PRHDT and CDR2 as FYEKMQ (reference sequence). The V end was cut by 5 bases, the J end by 7 bases, with 17 bases between. This CDR3 region has 14 residues. This chain's CDR3 is CASSPNSQVDEAFF. CDR3 in DNA: TGTGCCAGCAGCCCCAATTCCCAGGTCGATGAAGCTTTCTTT. The variable domain in full, completed from reference TRBV13 and TRBJ1-1, reads AAGVIQSPRHLIKEKRETATLKCYPIPRHDTVYWYQQGPGQDPQFLISFYEKMQSDKGSIPDRFSAQQFSDYHSELNMSSLELGDSALYFCASSPNSQVDEAFFGQGTRLTVV.

The chain couples TRBV7-2 to TRBJ2-3; 11 bases fit TRBD2. V shed 2 bases and J 3 bases; nucleotides not matched to a gene: 13. The CDR3 has 19 residues. The V gene's germline CDR1 is SGHTA and CDR2 FQGNSA. The CDR3 loop reads CASSLNSLAGVGGTDTQYF. The CDR3 DNA reads TGTGCCAGCAGCTTAAATTCACTAGCGGGAGTTGGAGGGACAGATACGCAGTATTTT.

The J gene is TRBJ1-6, the V gene TRBV5-1; no clear D gene. V was cut by 0 bases and J by 0 bases, with 7 bases left in between. Germline-derived CDR1 and CDR2 are SGHRS and YFSETQ. The CDR3 covers 16 residues. In DNA form, the CDR3 reads TGCGCCAGCAGCTTGGTTGGGAGCTCCTATAATTCACCCCTCCACTTT. Translating it yields CASSLVGSSYNSPLHF.

This chain uses TRBV7-9 with TRBJ2-1; D remains ambiguous. The CDR3 length is 14 residues. V lost 5 bases to trimming and J lost 2 bases, with 10 bases between them. Looked up from germline, CDR1 is SEHNR and CDR2 is FQNEAQ (reference sequence). CDR3 nucleotides: TGTGCCAGCAGCGAGGTTTCGGCCTACAATGAGCAGTTCTTC. Amino acids: CASSEVSAYNEQFF.

The V call is TRBV11-3, the J call TRBJ2-7; 8 positions agree with TRBD2. Trimming took 5 bases from V and 2 from J; bases not matched to a gene: 5. CDR1 SGHNT and CDR2 YENEEA come from the germline V gene. This CDR3 has 14 amino acids. The CDR3 region has the DNA TGTGCCAGCAGCCGGGGGGGAAGCGCCTACGAGCAGTACTTC. Amino acids: CASSRGGSAYEQYF.

In its sample, this clone was seen a few times. The chain has TRBV27 and TRBJ1-3; D unresolved. CDR3 length: 15 residues. Germline CDR1 reads MNHEY; CDR2 reads SMNVEV (reference sequence). V dropped 4 bases and J dropped 0 bases, with 10 bases sitting between them. CDR3 sequence (DNA): TGTGCCAGCAGTTCGACTGTCGACTCTGGAAACACCATATATTTT. Translation gives CASSSTVDSGNTIYF.

The V call is TRBV7-8, the J call TRBJ1-4; the D gene is possibly TRBD1 (5 bases). The germline gives CDR1 SGHVS, CDR2 FQNEAQ. The V end was cut by 2 bases, the J end by 6 bases, with 13 bases between. This CDR3 is built from 15 residues. Here the CDR3 DNA reads TGTGCCAGCAGCTTACTAGGAGGGGCTTATGAAAAACTGTTTTTT. It yields the protein CASSLLGGAYEKLFF.

This chain links TRBV5-1 with TRBJ2-2; 9 nucleotides line up with TRBD2. The CDR3 is made up of 22 amino acids. CDR1 is SGHRS, CDR2 YFSETQ, per germline. The J segment lost 1 base and the V segment lost 2 bases, leaving 21 bases of the junction unmatched. The CDR3 nucleotides read TGCGCCAGCAGCTTTCAGTCCGAGGGGAAGCGAACTAGCGGGCTGAACACCGGGGAGCTGTTTTTT. Amino acid sequence: CASSFQSEGKRTSGLNTGELFF.

In nucleotides, the CDR3 is TGTGCCAGCAGCCCCAGCAGCCGGACAGCTTCCTACGAGCAGTACTTC. This sequence encodes CASSPSSRTASYEQYF. The chain couples TRBV9 to TRBJ2-7, with D perhaps TRBD1 (6 bases). The CDR3 spans 16 residues. CDR1 is SGDLS and CDR2 is YYNGEE in the germline V gene. With 4 bases removed from V and 1 base from J, the gap between germline ends came to 18 bases. Full variable domain (missing parts from reference TRBV9 and TRBJ2-7): DSGVTQTPKHLITATGQRVTLRCSPRSGDLSVYWYQQSLDQGLQFLIQYYNGEERAKGNILERFSAQQFPDLHSELNLSSLELGDSALYFCASSPSSRTASYEQYFGPGTRLTVT.

The chain uses TRBV5-8 and TRBJ2-5, with unresolved D. The CDR3 has 14 amino acids. CDR1 is SGHTS and CDR2 is YDEGEE in the germline V gene. The V gene lost 0 bases and the J gene lost 3 bases, with 9 bases spanning the gap. CDR3 sequence: CASSLGPPKETQYF. DNA of the CDR3: TGTGCCAGCAGCTTGGGTCCCCCCAAAGAGACCCAGTACTTC.

This clone was seen a handful of times. CDR3 nucleotide sequence: TGTGCCAGCAGCAATTATCCAGGGGGCTATGGCTACACCTTC. Its protein product is CASSNYPGGYGYTF. This chain joins TRBV21-1 and TRBJ1-2; the table's D call, TRBD1, was not checked against the DNA. TRBV21-1 is a known pseudogene. This CDR3 is built from 14 residues.

The J gene is TRBJ2-6, the V gene TRBV4-2; D is uncertain. The CDR3 sequence is 18 residues long. V shed 0 bases and J shed 0 bases, with 12 bases lying between them. The germline V gene encodes CDR1 LGHNA and CDR2 YNFKEQ. CDR3 nucleotides: TGTGCCAGCAGCCAAGATGGAAGACTGAGCTCTGGGGCCAACGTCCTGACTTTC. Translating gives CASSQDGRLSSGANVLTF.

The J gene is TRBJ2-1, the V gene TRBV20-1; no clear D. Trimming took off 4 bases at V and 7 bases at J, with 5 bases between the two ends. In germline, CDR1 is DFQATT, CDR2 SNEGSKA (reference sequence). There are 10 residues in the CDR3. CDR3 protein: CSAKANEQFF. CDR3 in DNA: TGCAGTGCTAAAGCGAATGAGCAGTTCTTC.